The 21 T cell receptor beta chains reported below all come from one sample, sequenced in a study of PD-L1 blockade in urothelial cancer. Clones were sequenced by immunoSEQ multiplex PCR, and TCRdb holds only the in-frame ones, with some missing. This sample has 25,000 to 35,000 clones, with less than 90% found just once. Sample time point: peripheral blood 6 weeks after treatment start. The source material was PBMCs, sampled around atezolizumab (anti-PD-L1) treatment. The receptors were gathered from a man in his 70s with urothelial cancer.

This clone was recorded a few times. The chain has TRBV7-9 and TRBJ1-1; 11 bases are a match to TRBD1. Per the germline V gene, CDR1 is SEHNR and CDR2 is FQNEAQ (reference sequence). CDR3 length equals 12 residues. V was pared by 3 bases and J by 13 bases, with 4 bases of the junction left unmatched. The CDR3 coding sequence is TGTGCCAGCAGCTTGCCGGGACAGGGGGTTTTCTTT. It is translated as CASSLPGQGVFF.

In its sample, this clone was seen once. J is TRBJ2-5 and V is TRBV7-2; 11 bases are shared with TRBD1. J lost 9 bases, V lost 4 bases, and 13 bases had no gene match. Germline-derived CDR1 and CDR2 are SGHTA and FQGNSA. CDR3 length equals 16 residues. The DNA of the CDR3 is TGTGCCAGCAGCTCCCCCGGAGGACAGGGGGCATCGGCCCAGTACTTC. As protein: CASSSPGGQGASAQYF.

The sample holds a few counts of this clone. The chain couples TRBV5-8 to TRBJ2-3, with a tentative D call TRBD2 (5 bases). CDR3 length: 14 residues. The germline CDR1 and CDR2 sequences are SGHTS and YDEGEE. The V and J ends lost 2 bases and 6 bases respectively, with 13 bases between them. The CDR3 spells CASSFTGNRDTQYF. As DNA, the CDR3 is TGTGCCAGCAGCTTCACCGGGAATCGCGATACGCAGTATTTT.

V is TRBV19 and J is TRBJ2-7, with D tentatively TRBD1 (6 bases). Trimming pared 7 bases from V and 5 bases from J, leaving 15 bases between. Germline lookup yields CDR1 LNHDA and CDR2 SQIVND (reference sequence). CDR3 size: 13 residues. The CDR3 protein is CASKAQGRDEQYF. Here the CDR3 DNA reads TGTGCCAGTAAAGCCCAGGGGAGAGACGAGCAGTACTTC.

In this sample, this clone is medium-sized (0.01 to 0.1%). The V gene is TRBV5-4, the J gene TRBJ2-6, with 7 positions matching TRBD1. The V gene's germline CDR1 is SGHNT and CDR2 YYREEE (reference sequence). The CDR3 sequence is 18 residues long. The J segment lost 0 bases and the V segment lost 4 bases, leaving 10 bases of the junction unmatched. The CDR3 sequence is CASSRGTALNSGANVLTF. Written as DNA, the CDR3 is TGTGCCAGCAGCCGAGGGACAGCTCTTAACTCTGGGGCCAACGTCCTGACTTTC.

The table lists this clone with a few counts. The chain is built from TRBV7-2 and TRBJ1-6, with a possible D match to TRBD1 (5 bases). This CDR3 has 15 residues. Germline loops: CDR1 SGHTA, CDR2 FQGNSA. Between the trimmed V and J ends, which lost 5 bases and 10 bases, there was a span of 18 bases. The chain's CDR3 is CASSGLSGRGSPLHF. The CDR3 DNA reads TGTGCCAGCAGCGGTCTCAGCGGGCGGGGGTCACCCCTCCACTTT.

V is TRBV15 and J is TRBJ1-1; D ambiguous. Germline-derived CDR1 and CDR2 are LNHNV and YYDKDF (reference sequence). Trimming removed 0 bases at V and 4 bases at J, with 15 bases between. This CDR3 is built from 16 residues. This CDR3 is CATSRDQARARTEAFF. The CDR3 region has the DNA TGTGCCACCAGCAGAGATCAGGCGAGGGCCCGCACTGAAGCTTTCTTT.

The chain joins TRBV28 to TRBJ2-3; tentatively, D is TRBD1 (6 bases). Germline V gene lookup returns CDR1 MDHEN and CDR2 SYDVKM. Trimming took off 2 bases at V and 2 bases at J, with 14 bases between the two ends. There are 16 residues in the CDR3. Here the CDR3 reads CASSLPAGATTDTQYF. CDR3 coding DNA: TGTGCCAGCAGTTTACCCGCAGGGGCCACCACAGATACGCAGTATTTT.

The V gene is TRBV7-2, the J gene TRBJ2-2, with 8 bases identical to TRBD1. This CDR3 is built from 18 residues. With V trimmed by 2 bases and J by 6 bases, 14 bases remained unmatched. The germline CDR1 and CDR2 sequences are SGHTA and FQGNSA. CDR3 nucleotides: TGTGCCAGCAGCTTATTTGGCAGGGGGCCAACACGGCCCGGGGAGCTGTTTTTT. Residues: CASSLFGRGPTRPGELFF.

This sequence joins TRBV28 and TRBJ1-1, with D hard to call. The CDR3 covers 12 residues. The V gene's germline CDR1 is MDHEN and CDR2 SYDVKM. Trimming removed 6 bases from V and 2 bases from J, with 7 bases in between. The CDR3 DNA is TGTGCCAGCAGCCTGACTAACACTGAAGCTTTCTTT. This translates into CASSLTNTEAFF.

V and J are TRBV4-3 and TRBJ2-1; no clear D gene. The V gene lost 0 bases and the J gene lost 1 base, with 4 bases spanning the gap. The CDR3 length is 14 residues. Germline CDR1 is LGHNA and CDR2 is YSLEER. The CDR3: CASSQDVSYNEQFF. The CDR3, as DNA: TGCGCCAGCAGCCAAGACGTGTCCTACAATGAGCAGTTCTTC.

The chain joins TRBV4-2 to TRBJ2-5; TRBD2 agrees at 11 bases. Looked up from germline, CDR1 is LGHNA and CDR2 is YNFKEQ. The CDR3 is 16 amino acids. V trimming: 5 bases; J trimming: 2 bases; junction bases outside the gene matches: 7. This chain's CDR3 is CASSYSGTSGQETQYF. Written as DNA, the CDR3 is TGTGCCAGCAGCTATTCCGGGACTAGCGGACAAGAGACCCAGTACTTC.

The chain links TRBV2 to TRBJ2-3; 9 positions match TRBD2. CDR3 length: 14 amino acids. Germline CDR1 is SNHLY and CDR2 is FYNNEI. V lost 8 bases and J lost 2; bases outside the gene matches: 5. Here the CDR3 reads CASQAGGPTDTQYF. The CDR3, as DNA: TGTGCCAGCCAAGCGGGGGGTCCCACAGATACGCAGTATTTT.

This chain links TRBV28 with TRBJ1-2, with 8 positions matching TRBD1. The CDR3 is 15 amino acids. Germline assignment: CDR1 MDHEN and CDR2 SYDVKM. Trimming at V came to 6 bases and at J to 7 bases, leaving 13 bases not matched to a gene. CDR3 protein: CASRLSRGPLFGYTF. For the CDR3, the DNA is TGTGCCAGCAGGCTTAGCAGGGGGCCCCTTTTTGGCTACACCTTC.

The chain recombines TRBV7-6 with TRBJ2-6; a weak D match, TRBD1 (5 bases). The germline V gene encodes CDR1 SGHVS and CDR2 FNYEAQ. The CDR3 is 16 residues long. Trimming pared 0 bases from V and 2 bases from J, leaving 8 bases between. The CDR3 DNA reads as TGTGCCAGCAGCTTAGCGGCAGGGCCTGGGGCCAACGTCCTGACTTTC. Translated: CASSLAAGPGANVLTF.

The genes are TRBV5-8 and TRBJ1-4, with D perhaps TRBD1 (6 bases). This CDR3 has 15 amino acids. From germline, CDR1 is SGHTS and CDR2 YDEGEE. Trimming pared 2 bases from V and 3 bases from J, leaving 11 bases between. CDR3 sequence: CASSFRGPSNEKLFF. CDR3 sequence (DNA): TGTGCCAGCAGCTTCAGGGGACCGTCTAATGAAAAACTGTTTTTT.

The chain carries TRBV5-6 and TRBJ1-6, with a possible D match to TRBD1 (6 bases). CDR3 length: 14 amino acids. Per germline, CDR1 SGHDT and CDR2 YYEEEE. Trimming pared 0 bases from V and 6 bases from J, leaving 7 bases between. This chain's CDR3 is CASSLAQGNSPLHF. CDR3 sequence (DNA): TGTGCCAGCAGCTTGGCACAGGGTAATTCACCCCTCCACTTT. Filled out from reference TRBV5-6 and TRBJ1-6, the complete variable domain reads DAGVTQSPTHLIKTRGQQVTLRCSPKSGHDTVSWYQQALGQGPQFIFQYYEEEERQRGNFPDRFSGHQFPNYSSELNVNALLLGDSALYLCASSLAQGNSPLHFGNGTRLTVT.

V is TRBV19 and J is TRBJ2-2; no reliable D call. The CDR3 spans 11 residues. Deletions cut 7 bases from V and 6 bases from J, with 6 bases between. Germline V gene lookup returns CDR1 LNHDA and CDR2 SQIVND (reference sequence). Here the CDR3 reads CASTDSGELFF. CDR3 coding DNA: TGTGCCAGTACCGACTCCGGGGAGCTGTTTTTT.

This clone was counted only a few times. The V and J genes are TRBV27 and TRBJ2-1, with 12 bases lining up with TRBD2. CDR1 is MNHEY and CDR2 is SMNVEV in the germline V gene (reference sequence). The junction had 5 bases not matched to a gene; V was cut back by 3 bases and J by 5 bases. The CDR3 runs to 16 residues. CDR3 sequence (DNA): TGTGCCAGCAGTTTCCTAGCGGGGGGGTCCCACAATGAGCAGTTCTTC. This gives the protein CASSFLAGGSHNEQFF.

This sequence joins TRBV5-4 and TRBJ2-1, with TRBD1 matching 7 bases. Losses at the gene ends were 4 bases for V and 5 bases for J; bases not matched to a gene: 6. Germline V gene data show CDR1 as SGHNT and CDR2 as YYREEE (reference sequence). The CDR3 spans 14 residues. CDR3 residues: CASSPRGGDNEQFF. CDR3 sequence (DNA): TGTGCCAGCAGCCCGCGAGGGGGCGACAATGAGCAGTTCTTC.

This clone was detected once. The rearrangement uses TRBV7-2 and TRBJ1-6, with 10 bases that match TRBD1. The trim removed 5 bases at V and 13 bases at J, leaving 14 bases unmatched. This CDR3 comprises 16 residues. CDR1 is SGHTA, CDR2 FQGNSA, per germline. CDR3 sequence: CASSPRGGQGLWPLHF. In nucleotides, the CDR3 is TGTGCCAGCAGCCCAAGGGGGGGACAGGGGTTATGGCCCCTCCACTTT. Together with reference TRBV7-2 and TRBJ1-6, the CDR3 gives the full variable domain: GAGVSQSPSNKVTEKGKDVELRCDPISGHTALYWYRQSLGQGLEFLIYFQGNSAPDKSGLPSDRFSAERTGGSVSTLTIQRTQQEDSAVYLCASSPRGGQGLWPLHFGNGTRLTVT.